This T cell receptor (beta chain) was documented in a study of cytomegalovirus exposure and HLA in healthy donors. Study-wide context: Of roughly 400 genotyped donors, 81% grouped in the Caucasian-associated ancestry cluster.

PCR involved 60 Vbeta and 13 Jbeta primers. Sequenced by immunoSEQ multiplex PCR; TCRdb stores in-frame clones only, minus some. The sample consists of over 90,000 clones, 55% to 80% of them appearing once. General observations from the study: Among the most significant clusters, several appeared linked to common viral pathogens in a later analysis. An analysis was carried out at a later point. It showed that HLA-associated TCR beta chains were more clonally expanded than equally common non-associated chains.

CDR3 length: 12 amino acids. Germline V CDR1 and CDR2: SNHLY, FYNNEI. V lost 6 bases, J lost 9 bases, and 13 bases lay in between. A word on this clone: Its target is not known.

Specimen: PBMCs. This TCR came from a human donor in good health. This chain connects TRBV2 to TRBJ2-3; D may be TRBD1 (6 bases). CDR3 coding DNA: TGTGCCAGCAGGATGGACAGACCCACGCAGTATTTT. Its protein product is CASRMDRPTQYF.